What follows is one T cell receptor beta chain and its context. The data stem from a study of blood T cell repertoires in COVID-19. J was trimmed by 4 bases and V by 5 bases; bases with no gene match: 7. The CDR3 runs to 16 residues. From germline, CDR1 is LNHDA and CDR2 SQIVND (reference sequence). Per the study methods: Quantification of nucleated cells was approximated via reference gene primer amplification. Here immunoSEQ multiplex PCR was the method, and the copy in TCRdb shows in-frame clones only, minus some. That table gives V, J and clone size, and the DNA gave D and trimming. The repertoire holds around 18,000 clones, with 80% to 90% as singletons.

Input material: peripheral blood. The clonotype comes from a man between 60 and 70 years old with active COVID-19. This rearrangement joins TRBV19 to TRBJ2-3; 12 bases are a match to TRBD2. This CDR3 reads CASSPLAGGRSDTQYF. As DNA, the CDR3 is TGTGCCAGTAGTCCACTAGCGGGGGGCCGGTCAGATACGCAGTATTTT.